Following are 2 T cell receptor beta chains from one sample sequenced in a study of cytomegalovirus exposure and HLA in healthy donors. Repertoires were generated with immunoSEQ multiplex PCR, while TCRdb's copy carries only in-frame clones and drops some. The sample carries 100,000 to 150,000 clones, around 86% recorded once. The sample taken for sequencing was PBMCs. The receptors were sampled from a woman aged 18-30 years in good health and CMV-seronegative.

The rearrangement joins TRBV2 to TRBJ2-3; 7 bases match TRBD2. Germline CDR1 is SNHLY and CDR2 is FYNNEI. The V segment lost 1 base and the J segment 5 bases; nucleotides outside the gene matches: 9. The CDR3 is made up of 16 amino acids. The CDR3 DNA sequence: TGTGCCAGCAGTGAAGTCCCCCTAGCGGCCCAAGATACGCAGTATTTT. It translates to CASSEVPLAAQDTQYF.

The rearrangement links TRBV4-1 to TRBJ2-3; D gene uncertain. Germline loops: CDR1 MGHRA, CDR2 YSYEKL. The CDR3 length is 13 residues. With 1 base removed from V and 5 bases from J, the gap between germline ends came to 7 bases. As DNA, the CDR3 is TGCGCCAGCAGCCAAGGTTTTAGAGATACGCAGTATTTT. Residues: CASSQGFRDTQYF.